A selection of T cell receptor beta chains follows, all from one sample in a study of blood T cell repertoires in COVID-19. Data came from immunoSEQ multiplex PCR; TCRdb stores just in-frame clones and leaves some out. The top ten hold approximately 5% of the sample, which has about 250,000 clones, approximately 92% seen once. Sequencing was done on a sample of peripheral blood. The receptors were sampled from a woman aged 40 to 55 who had recovered from COVID-19. Each CDR3 is given with its conserved first and last residue. The D gene is left open where the match is weak. Only part of the rows carry a size: once, few, many, or a class if the clone is expanded.

TRBJ2-1,.,TRBV19,.,CASSIERQAYEQFF,TGTGCCAGTAGTATAGAGAGACAGGCCTATGAGCAGTTCTTC
TRBJ2-7,.,TRBV4-1,.,CASSQNPDISYEQYF,TGCGCCAGCAGCCAGAATCCGGACATTAGCTACGAGCAGTACTTC
TRBJ1-2,.,TRBV12-1,.,CASSGRDYGYTF,TGTGCCAGCAGCGGCCGGGACTATGGCTACACCTTC
TRBJ2-7,TRBD1,TRBV4-2,.,CASSQERQGSYEQYF,TGTGCCAGCAGCCAAGAGAGACAGGGGTCCTACGAGCAGTACTTC
TRBJ1-1,.,TRBV20-1,.,CSASQGTEAFF,TGCAGTGCTAGTCAGGGTACTGAAGCTTTCTTT
TRBJ1-1,TRBD1,TRBV18,.,CASSLQGPEAFF,TGTGCCAGCTCCCTACAGGGGCCTGAAGCTTTCTTT
TRBJ2-5,TRBD2,TRBV6-6,.,CASSPPSIGGGLGETQYF,TGTGCCAGCAGTCCACCTTCTATTGGGGGAGGGCTAGGAGAGACCCAGTACTTC
TRBJ2-3,.,TRBV6-2/TRBV6-3,.,CASSYNGGSTDTQYF,TGTGCCAGCAGTTACAACGGGGGATCCACAGATACGCAGTATTTT
TRBJ2-1,TRBD2,TRBV9,.,CASSVRPSGSNEQFF,TGTGCCAGCAGCGTTAGGCCTAGCGGGAGTAATGAGCAGTTCTTC
TRBJ1-1,.,TRBV5-4,.,CASSLARRNTEAFF,TGTGCCAGCAGCTTGGCGCGTAGGAACACTGAAGCTTTCTTT
TRBJ2-3,TRBD1,TRBV10-3,.,CAIRGQGTDTQYF,TGTGCCATCAGGGGACAGGGCACAGATACGCAGTATTTT
TRBJ1-4,.,TRBV5-1,.,CASSQGQPGEKLFF,TGCGCCAGCAGCCAGGGCCAGCCTGGTGAAAAACTGTTTTTT
TRBJ1-6,.,TRBV3-1/TRBV3-2,.,CASSRPGSSYNSPLHF,TGTGCCAGCAGCCGACCGGGAAGCTCCTATAATTCACCCCTCCACTTT
TRBJ1-1,TRBD1,TRBV19,.,CASKSGQGVSFF,TGTGCCAGTAAGTCGGGACAGGGAGTCTCTTTCTTT
TRBJ2-5,TRBD2,TRBV7-2,.,CASSLVPAGVGSQYF,TGTGCCAGCAGCTTAGTCCCGGCGGGGGTGGGTTCCCAGTACTTC
TRBJ1-5,.,TRBV6-1,.,CASSDRNQPQHF,TGTGCCAGCAGTGACAGGAATCAGCCCCAGCATTTT
TRBJ2-7,.,TRBV19,.,CASSIKDTTYEQYF,TGTGCCAGTAGTATCAAGGACACAACCTACGAGCAGTACTTC
TRBJ2-5,TRBD2,TRBV6-2/TRBV6-3,.,CASSRGGQETQYF,TGTGCCAGCAGCCGCGGGGGTCAAGAGACCCAGTACTTC
TRBJ2-3,TRBD2,TRBV28,.,CASSPLAGGSTDTQYF,TGTGCCAGCAGCCCTCTAGCGGGGGGAAGCACAGATACGCAGTATTTT
TRBJ2-5,.,TRBV30,.,CAWSPAPDSKTQYF,TGTGCCTGGAGTCCTGCCCCGGACTCCAAGACCCAGTACTTC
TRBJ1-6,TRBD1,TRBV28,.,CASSSRGRGNSPLHF,TGTGCCAGCAGTTCCCGCGGCAGGGGGAATTCACCCCTCCACTTT
TRBJ1-5,TRBD1,TRBV28,.,CASGQGNQPQHF,TGTGCCAGCGGACAGGGCAACCAGCCCCAGCATTTT
TRBJ2-7,TRBD1,TRBV6-5,.,CASSRDRYFHEQYF,TGTGCCAGCTCCCGGGACAGGTATTTCCACGAGCAGTACTTC
TRBJ2-2,TRBD2,TRBV5-4,.,CASSSLAGGTNTGELFF,TGTGCCAGCAGCTCCTTAGCGGGGGGGACTAACACCGGGGAGCTGTTTTTT
TRBJ1-1,.,TRBV6-6,.,CASSRREASWGTEAFF,TGTGCCAGCAGCCGCCGGGAGGCTTCTTGGGGCACTGAAGCTTTCTTT
TRBJ1-3,.,TRBV5-6,.,CASSLTGSGNTIYF,TGTGCCAGCAGCCTGACGGGATCTGGAAACACCATATATTTT
TRBJ1-6,TRBD1,TRBV29-1,once,CSVAVDRGSSPLHF,TGCAGCGTTGCAGTGGACAGGGGAAGTTCACCCCTCCACTTT
TRBJ1-6,TRBD1,TRBV28,.,CASRPTGDRSYNSPLHF,TGTGCCAGCAGACCTACAGGGGATCGCTCCTATAATTCACCCCTCCACTTT
TRBJ1-2,.,TRBV7-2,.,CASSPRSSYGYTF,TGTGCCAGCAGCCCCCGGTCCTCCTATGGCTACACCTTC
TRBJ2-1,TRBD2,TRBV9,.,CASSVASGAYNEQFF,TGTGCCAGCAGCGTAGCGAGCGGGGCCTACAATGAGCAGTTCTTC
TRBJ1-4,.,TRBV12-3/TRBV12-4,.,CASRRGSEKLFF,TGTGCCAGCAGGAGGGGGAGCGAAAAACTGTTTTTT
TRBJ1-5,TRBD1,TRBV5-5,.,CASSSGGNQPQHF,TGTGCCAGCAGCTCAGGGGGGAATCAGCCCCAGCATTTT
TRBJ1-2,.,TRBV30,.,CAWSPYLWTASNYGYTF,TGTGCCTGGAGTCCTTACCTTTGGACAGCCTCTAACTATGGCTACACCTTC
TRBJ2-1,TRBD2,TRBV5-1,.,CASSLVSGGADEQFF,TGCGCCAGCAGCTTGGTTAGCGGGGGGGCCGATGAGCAGTTCTTC
TRBJ2-3,.,TRBV19,few,CASSSAGYTQYF,TGTGCCAGTAGTTCCGCCGGGTATACGCAGTATTTT
TRBJ2-2,.,TRBV19,.,CASNLNTGELFF,TGTGCCAGTAATCTGAACACCGGGGAGCTGTTTTTT
TRBJ2-2,TRBD1,TRBV19,.,CASSLTGGRTGELFF,TGTGCCAGTAGTCTGACAGGGGGCCGGACCGGGGAGCTGTTTTTT
TRBJ1-2,.,TRBV18,.,CASSRLELYGYTF,TGTGCCAGCTCACGACTGGAACTTTATGGCTACACCTTC
TRBJ2-1,.,TRBV6-5,.,CASSPGAGTYNEQFF,TGTGCCAGCAGTCCCGGGGCGGGAACCTACAATGAGCAGTTCTTC
TRBJ2-5,TRBD1,TRBV6-5,.,CASSMTGWETQYF,TGTGCCAGCAGCATGACAGGGTGGGAGACCCAGTACTTC
TRBJ2-7,.,TRBV28,.,CASSLTYEQYF,TGTGCCAGCAGTCTAACCTACGAGCAGTACTTC
TRBJ2-7,.,TRBV10-2,once,CASSPTGEQYF,TGCGCCAGCAGTCCGACGGGTGAGCAGTACTTC
TRBJ1-2,.,TRBV24-1,.,CATSDSPNLGYTF,TGTGCCACCAGTGATTCTCCGAACTTAGGCTACACCTTC
TRBJ2-7,.,TRBV5-1,once,CASSSVAQSSYEQYF,TGCGCCAGCAGCTCCGTAGCGCAGAGCTCCTACGAGCAGTACTTC
TRBJ1-2,TRBD1,TRBV4-1,once,CASSQGTDYGYTF,TGCGCCAGCAGCCAGGGGACAGACTATGGCTACACCTTC
TRBJ1-2,TRBD1,TRBV2,.,CASSERQGDGYTF,TGTGCCAGCAGTGAACGACAGGGCGATGGCTACACCTTC
TRBJ2-2,.,TRBV7-9,.,CASRTQRGLGGELFF,TGTGCCAGCAGAACCCAACGGGGTTTAGGCGGGGAGCTGTTTTTT
TRBJ2-1,TRBD1,TRBV24-1,.,CATSDSKTGFWSEQFF,TGTGCCACCAGTGATTCGAAGACAGGGTTTTGGAGTGAGCAGTTCTTC
TRBJ2-1,TRBD1,TRBV3-1/TRBV3-2,.,CASSLPGQGTNEQFF,TGTGCCAGCAGCCTACCGGGACAGGGGACAAATGAGCAGTTCTTC
TRBJ2-2,.,TRBV10-3,.,CAISVGGKYGELFF,TGTGCCATCAGTGTTGGGGGGAAGTACGGGGAGCTGTTTTTT
TRBJ1-1,.,TRBV2,.,CASSEQGSGAFF,TGTGCCAGCAGTGAACAGGGTTCGGGAGCTTTCTTT
TRBJ2-1,.,TRBV3-1/TRBV3-2,.,CASSQATWANEQFF,TGTGCCAGCAGCCAAGCTACATGGGCCAATGAGCAGTTCTTC
TRBJ2-7,.,TRBV11-1,.,CASSVHGGQEQYF,TGTGCCAGCAGCGTACACGGGGGGCAGGAGCAGTACTTC
TRBJ2-3,.,TRBV7-9,.,CASSLDFGTGEQYF,TGTGCCAGCAGCTTAGATTTCGGAACGGGGGAGCAGTATTTT
TRBJ2-2,.,TRBV4-3,.,CASSHQTSPPNTGELFF,TGCGCCAGCAGCCACCAAACTAGCCCACCGAACACCGGGGAGCTGTTTTTT